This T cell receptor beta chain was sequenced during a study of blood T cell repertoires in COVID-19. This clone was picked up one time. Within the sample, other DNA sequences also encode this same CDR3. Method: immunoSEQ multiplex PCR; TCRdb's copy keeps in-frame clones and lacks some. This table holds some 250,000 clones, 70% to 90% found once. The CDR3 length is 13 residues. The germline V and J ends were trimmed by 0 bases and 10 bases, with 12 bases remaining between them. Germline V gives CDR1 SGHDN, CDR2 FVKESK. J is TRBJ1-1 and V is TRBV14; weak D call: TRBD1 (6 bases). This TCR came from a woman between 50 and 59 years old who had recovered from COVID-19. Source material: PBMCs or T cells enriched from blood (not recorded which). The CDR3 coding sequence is TGTGCCAGCAGCCAAGATCTCGGCAGGGGAGCTTTCTTT. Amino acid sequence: CASSQDLGRGAFF.